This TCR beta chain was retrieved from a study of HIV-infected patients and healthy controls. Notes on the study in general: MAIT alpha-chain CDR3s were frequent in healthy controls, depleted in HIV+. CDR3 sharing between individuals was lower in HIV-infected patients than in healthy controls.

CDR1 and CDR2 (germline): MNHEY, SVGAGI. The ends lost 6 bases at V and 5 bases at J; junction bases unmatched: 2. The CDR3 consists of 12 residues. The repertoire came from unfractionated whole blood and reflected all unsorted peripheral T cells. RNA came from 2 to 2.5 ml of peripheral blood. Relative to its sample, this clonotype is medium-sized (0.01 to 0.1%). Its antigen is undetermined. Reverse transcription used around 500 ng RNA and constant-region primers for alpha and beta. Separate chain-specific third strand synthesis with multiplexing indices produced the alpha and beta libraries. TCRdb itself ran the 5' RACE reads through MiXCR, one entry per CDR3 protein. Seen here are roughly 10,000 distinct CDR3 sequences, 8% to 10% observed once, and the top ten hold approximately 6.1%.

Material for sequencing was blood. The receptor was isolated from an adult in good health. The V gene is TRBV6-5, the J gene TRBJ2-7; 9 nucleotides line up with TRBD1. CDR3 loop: CASRGTGNEQYF. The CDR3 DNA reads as TGTGCCAGCAGAGGGACAGGGAACGAGCAGTACTTC.